Listed here are 3 T cell receptor beta chains from one sample, sequenced in a study of beta chain features in type 1 diabetes. Expressed TCRB transcripts were sequenced after all isolated RNA was converted to cDNA. The protocol was immunoSEQ multiplex PCR, while the TCRdb copy is restricted to in-frame clones and leaves out a portion. The data show 900,000 or so clones, with roughly a sixth seen just once and about 0.02% held by the top ten. Sequencing was done on a sample of naive CD4+ T cells from blood. These receptors were obtained from a woman between 18 and 30 years old in good health.

This clone was picked up a small number of times. The genes are TRBV9 and TRBJ2-1; TRBD1 matches 9 bases. Germline V CDR1 and CDR2: SGDLS, YYNGEE. The J segment lost 3 bases and the V segment lost 0 bases, leaving 4 bases of the junction unmatched. CDR3 length: 16 amino acids. CDR3: CASSVAGTGFYNEQFF. CDR3 coding DNA: TGTGCCAGCAGCGTAGCCGGGACAGGGTTCTACAATGAGCAGTTCTTC. Combining the CDR3 with reference TRBV9 and TRBJ2-1 gives the whole variable domain DSGVTQTPKHLITATGQRVTLRCSPRSGDLSVYWYQQSLDQGLQFLIQYYNGEERAKGNILERFSAQQFPDLHSELNLSSLELGDSALYFCASSVAGTGFYNEQFFGPGTRLTVL.

This clone has a handful of counts. This sample includes further DNA sequences coding for the same CDR3. The chain carries TRBV7-3 and TRBJ2-1; the D is unclear. The germline gives CDR1 SGHTA, CDR2 FQGTGA. The CDR3 runs to 14 residues. Trimming took 0 bases from V and 2 from J, leaving 5 bases between them. This chain's CDR3 is CASSLTGPYNEQFF. CDR3 bases: TGTGCCAGCAGCTTAACTGGACCCTACAATGAGCAGTTCTTC.

The DNA for the CDR3 is TGTGCCAGCAGAAGGACTCCAGCTAGCACAGATACGCAGTATTTT. Protein product: CASRRTPASTDTQYF. This chain joins TRBV9 and TRBJ2-3, with D possibly matching TRBD2 (5 bases). V was cut by 5 bases and J by 0 bases, with 13 bases left in between. This CDR3 comprises 15 residues. CDR1 is SGDLS and CDR2 is YYNGEE in the germline V gene.